This note documents a single T cell receptor (beta chain) sequence. The antigen is undetermined. These data come from a study of cytomegalovirus exposure and HLA in healthy donors. Assay used: immunoSEQ multiplex PCR; TCRdb lists only in-frame clones, some missing. The table lists 200,000 to 250,000 clones, around four fifths of them singletons. Per the germline V gene, CDR1 is MNHEY and CDR2 is SVGAGI. Trimming shortened V by 2 bases and J by 4 bases, and 9 bases separated the two germline ends. The CDR3 consists of 15 residues. Study-wide findings and caveats: In vitro data verified a few CMV-associated chains as specific for CMV antigens.

This chain links TRBV6-5 with TRBJ1-6; D remains ambiguous. The clonotype comes from a woman aged 18-35 years in good health and CMV-seronegative. The sequenced sample consisted of PBMCs. CDR3 nucleotide sequence: TGTGCCAGCAGTTACCGGCAGGTTTATAATTCACCCCTCCACTTT. This translates into CASSYRQVYNSPLHF.